The rows below give T cell receptor beta chains drawn from one sample of a study of blood T cell repertoires in COVID-19. Sequencing was performed with immunoSEQ multiplex PCR; in TCRdb, only in-frame clones are kept and a portion is missing. The table records approximately 190,000 clones, about 83% of them present only once. The material sequenced was peripheral blood. The receptor set was obtained from a woman in her seventies with active or convalescent COVID-19. CDR3s include the opening cysteine and the closing phenylalanine or tryptophan. D genes are given only for firm matches. Rows give clone size only sometimes, using once, few, many, or a class for an expanded clone.

length | size | J | D | V | CDR3 | DNA
15 | . | TRBJ2-7 | TRBD2 | TRBV9 | CASSVGKGGSHEQYF | TGTGCCAGCAGCGTAGGCAAGGGCGGGAGCCACGAGCAGTACTTC
15 | . | TRBJ2-6 | . | TRBV5-1 | CASSLGGPGANVLTF | TGCGCCAGCAGCTTGGGGGGGCCTGGGGCCAACGTCCTGACTTTC
17 | . | TRBJ2-3 | TRBD2 | TRBV6-6 | CASSLSPSGSTTDTQYF | TGTGCCAGCAGTCTTTCACCCAGCGGGAGTACGACAGATACGCAGTATTTT
14 | . | TRBJ1-2 | . | TRBV5-8 | CASSLVVRNYGYTF | TGTGCCAGCAGCTTGGTTGTCAGGAACTATGGCTACACCTTC
14 | . | TRBJ1-3 | . | TRBV11-2 | CASSSAAAGNTIYF | TGTGCCAGCAGCTCGGCGGCAGCTGGAAACACCATATATTTT
15 | . | TRBJ2-3 | . | TRBV5-4 | CASSLGVGRTDTQYF | TGTGCCAGCAGCTTGGGCGTAGGGAGAACAGATACGCAGTATTTT
15 | . | TRBJ2-7 | TRBD2 | TRBV5-6 | CASSLGGSNSYEQYF | TGTGCCAGCAGCTTGGGCGGGAGTAACTCCTACGAGCAGTACTTC
15 | . | TRBJ1-4 | TRBD1 | TRBV15 | CATSRGTGSGEKLFF | TGTGCCACCAGCAGAGGGACAGGGTCGGGTGAAAAACTGTTTTTT
15 | . | TRBJ1-6 | TRBD1 | TRBV19 | CASSPDRAGNSPLHF | TGTGCCAGTAGTCCGGACAGGGCGGGGAATTCACCCCTCCACTTT
16 | . | TRBJ2-3 | TRBD2 | TRBV10-2 | CASSESSRDYQGTQYF | TGCGCCAGCAGTGAGTCGAGTCGGGACTACCAAGGTACGCAGTATTTT
13 | . | TRBJ1-2 | . | TRBV12-3/TRBV12-4 | CASSPMTATGYTF | TGTGCCAGCAGCCCAATGACTGCTACGGGCTACACCTTC
15 | . | TRBJ2-2 | TRBD2 | TRBV5-1 | CASKPLAVNTGELFF | TGCGCCAGCAAACCACTAGCGGTGAACACCGGGGAGCTGTTTTTT
13 | . | TRBJ1-1 | . | TRBV6-5 | CASTRGGKPEAFF | TGTGCCAGCACCCGGGGGGGGAAACCTGAAGCTTTCTTT
16 | once | TRBJ1-2 | TRBD1 | TRBV6-6 | CASSYPGQAGGYGYTF | TGTGCCAGCAGTTATCCCGGACAGGCTGGAGGGTATGGCTACACCTTC
14 | . | TRBJ2-3 | TRBD1 | TRBV24-1 | CATPPTGSTDTQYF | TGTGCCACCCCACCGACAGGGAGCACAGATACGCAGTATTTT
15 | . | TRBJ2-1 | . | TRBV9 | CASSVGATQWNEQFF | TGTGCCAGCAGCGTAGGAGCCACCCAATGGAATGAGCAGTTCTTC
13 | . | TRBJ2-1 | . | TRBV7-3 | CASSLLMLDEQFF | TGTGCCAGCAGCTTGTTAATGCTAGATGAGCAGTTCTTC
15 | . | TRBJ2-7 | . | TRBV27 | CASSPRTANSYEQYF | TGTGCCAGCAGTCCCCGTACAGCCAACTCCTACGAGCAGTACTTC
13 | . | TRBJ2-5 | TRBD2 | TRBV2 | CASSSTSVETQYF | TGTGCCAGCAGCTCGACTAGCGTGGAGACCCAGTACTTC
15 | . | TRBJ2-1 | . | TRBV6-7 | CASSYSKTGVNEQFF | TGTGCCAGCAGTTACTCGAAAACGGGAGTCAATGAGCAGTTCTTC
15 | . | TRBJ2-1 | . | TRBV2 | CASSLETGSYNEQFF | TGTGCCAGCAGTCTAGAGACAGGCTCCTACAATGAGCAGTTCTTC
14 | once | TRBJ2-1 | . | TRBV5-1 | CASSFGQLYNEQFF | TGCGCCAGCAGCTTCGGACAGCTCTACAATGAGCAGTTCTTC
17 | . | TRBJ2-5 | TRBD2 | TRBV13 | CASSPGGPAGGGETQYF | TGTGCCAGCAGCCCCGGGGGCCCAGCGGGGGGCGGCGAGACCCAGTACTTC
15 | . | TRBJ1-1 | . | TRBV5-5 | CASSAGDVINTEAFF | TGTGCCAGCAGCGCAGGGGACGTCATTAACACTGAAGCTTTCTTT
16 | . | TRBJ2-2 | . | TRBV2 | CASSQGEGVNTGELFF | TGTGCCAGCAGTCAGGGAGAGGGGGTGAACACCGGGGAGCTGTTTTTT
14 | . | TRBJ2-2 | TRBD1 | TRBV6-5 | CASTSQGRGGELFF | TGTGCCAGCACCTCACAGGGCAGGGGGGGGGAGCTGTTTTTT
15 | many | TRBJ2-7 | TRBD2 | TRBV7-2 | CASTLNGLAGGEQYF | TGTGCCAGCACCCTGAATGGACTAGCGGGAGGCGAGCAGTACTTC
15 | once | TRBJ1-3 | TRBD1 | TRBV6-5 | CASGRGTVSGNTIYF | TGTGCCAGCGGCCGCGGGACAGTCTCTGGAAACACCATATATTTT
16 | . | TRBJ1-6 | TRBD1 | TRBV9 | CASSVALTGGGSPLHF | TGTGCCAGCAGCGTAGCACTGACAGGGGGCGGTTCACCCCTCCACTTT
15 | . | TRBJ2-6 | . | TRBV5-6 | CASSFGGSGANVLTF | TGTGCCAGCAGCTTTGGCGGGTCTGGGGCCAACGTCCTGACTTTC
15 | . | TRBJ1-6 | TRBD1 | TRBV6-5 | CASMTARDRNSPLHF | TGTGCCAGCATGACGGCCCGGGACAGAAATTCACCCCTCCACTTT
14 | . | TRBJ1-1 | . | TRBV9 | CASSVGGRSTEAFF | TGTGCCAGCAGCGTAGGGGGCAGATCCACTGAAGCTTTCTTT
12 | once | TRBJ1-1 | . | TRBV29-1 | CSAWGVIPEAFF | TGCAGCGCCTGGGGGGTTATCCCTGAAGCTTTCTTT
14 | . | TRBJ2-7 | TRBD1 | TRBV5-5 | CASSSGTASYEQYF | TGTGCCAGCAGTTCCGGGACAGCCTCCTACGAGCAGTACTTC
11 | . | TRBJ2-1 | . | TRBV2 | CASLSSNEQFF | TGTGCCAGCCTCTCCAGCAATGAGCAGTTCTTC
14 | . | TRBJ2-1 | . | TRBV19 | CASSSSGDHNEQFF | TGTGCCAGTAGTTCCTCCGGGGATCACAATGAGCAGTTCTTC
15 | . | TRBJ2-7 | TRBD1 | TRBV27 | CASSLRTGWGYEQYF | TGTGCCAGCAGTTTACGGACAGGTTGGGGCTACGAGCAGTACTTC
14 | . | TRBJ2-3 | . | TRBV3-1/TRBV3-2 | CASSRGGGGDTQYF | TGTGCCAGCAGCCGAGGGGGAGGGGGAGATACGCAGTATTTT
16 | once | TRBJ1-1 | . | TRBV5-1 | CASSSPLGLANTEAFF | TGCGCCAGCAGCTCACCCCTCGGACTCGCTAACACTGAAGCTTTCTTT
16 | . | TRBJ1-1 | . | TRBV29-1 | CSVFGLPPRLNTEAFF | TGCAGCGTTTTCGGACTCCCCCCAAGACTGAACACTGAAGCTTTCTTT
15 | . | TRBJ2-5 | TRBD2 | TRBV28 | CASSPWEGMGETQYF | TGTGCCAGCAGTCCTTGGGAGGGGATGGGAGAGACCCAGTACTTC
16 | . | TRBJ2-2 | . | TRBV11-1 | CASSLGLGLNTGELFF | TGTGCCAGCAGCTTAGGATTGGGACTTAACACCGGGGAGCTGTTTTTT
13 | . | TRBJ1-6 | TRBD1 | TRBV10-3 | CAISGQGESPLHF | TGTGCCATCAGTGGACAGGGGGAATCACCCCTCCACTTT
15 | . | TRBJ1-6 | TRBD1 | TRBV6-5 | CASTTDRGLNSPLHF | TGTGCCAGCACCACCGACAGGGGGCTTAATTCACCCCTCCACTTT
16 | . | TRBJ2-1 | TRBD2 | TRBV6-2/TRBV6-3 | CASSYLAGGPVREQFF | TGTGCCAGCAGTTACTTAGCGGGAGGCCCAGTTCGGGAGCAGTTCTTC
13 | . | TRBJ1-6 | TRBD1 | TRBV5-1 | CASSEGQGTPLHF | TGCGCCAGCAGCGAAGGACAGGGAACGCCCCTCCACTTT
16 | once | TRBJ1-4 | . | TRBV15 | CATSSDTAATNEKLFF | TGTGCCACCAGCAGCGACACAGCCGCAACTAATGAAAAACTGTTTTTT
16 | . | TRBJ2-7 | TRBD2 | TRBV11-2 | CASSLDPGTSVYEQYF | TGTGCCAGCAGCTTAGATCCGGGGACTAGCGTCTACGAGCAGTACTTC
14 | once | TRBJ2-5 | . | TRBV4-2 | CASSQVRGQETQYF | TGTGCCAGCAGCCAAGTAAGGGGACAAGAGACCCAGTACTTC
12 | . | TRBJ2-1 | . | TRBV12-3/TRBV12-4 | CASRGREQEQFF | TGTGCCAGCAGGGGCCGGGAGCAAGAGCAGTTCTTC
11 | . | TRBJ1-4 | . | TRBV30 | CAWTENEKLFF | TGTGCCTGGACAGAAAACGAAAAACTGTTTTTT
17 | . | TRBJ2-1 | TRBD2 | TRBV10-3 | CAISDHAGTSGRNEQFF | TGTGCCATCAGTGATCACGCGGGGACTAGCGGTCGGAATGAGCAGTTCTTC
16 | . | TRBJ2-1 | TRBD1 | TRBV11-1 | CASSFSGGFTYNEQFF | TGTGCCAGCAGCTTCTCAGGGGGCTTTACCTACAATGAGCAGTTCTTC
15 | once | TRBJ2-5 | . | TRBV18 | CASSPRERYQETQYF | TGTGCCAGCTCACCAAGAGAACGGTACCAAGAGACCCAGTACTTC
11 | . | TRBJ1-1 | . | TRBV3-1/TRBV3-2 | CASSQANEAFF | TGTGCCAGCAGCCAAGCAAATGAAGCTTTCTTT